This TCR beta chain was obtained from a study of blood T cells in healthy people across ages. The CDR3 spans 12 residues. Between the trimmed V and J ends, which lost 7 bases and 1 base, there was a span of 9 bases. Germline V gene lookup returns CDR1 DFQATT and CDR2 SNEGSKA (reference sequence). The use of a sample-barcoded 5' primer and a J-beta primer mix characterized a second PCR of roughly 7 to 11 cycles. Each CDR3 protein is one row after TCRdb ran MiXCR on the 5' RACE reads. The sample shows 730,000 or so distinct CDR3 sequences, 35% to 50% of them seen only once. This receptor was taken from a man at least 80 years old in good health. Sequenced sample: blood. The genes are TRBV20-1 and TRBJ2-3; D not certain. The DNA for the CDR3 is TGCAGTGACGAGATCGGCACAGATACGCAGTATTTT. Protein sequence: CSDEIGTDTQYF.